These 27 T cell receptor beta chains were sequenced from one sample in a study of T cell changes during pregnancy in multiple sclerosis. TCRdb's table, derived via immunoSEQ multiplex PCR, lists solely in-frame clones and lacks some. The sample shows roughly 80,000 clones, 92% of them seen only once. Sample: peripheral blood, taken before pregnancy. The receptor source for this set is a female donor with multiple sclerosis, enrolled in a pregnancy study.

V is TRBV4-1 and J is TRBJ2-7, with D tentatively TRBD2 (6 bases). The V and J ends lost 4 bases and 3 bases respectively, with 10 bases between them. Germline loops: CDR1 MGHRA, CDR2 YSYEKL. The CDR3 length is 13 residues. CDR3 nucleotide sequence: TGCGCCAGCAGCCCCCAGGAGGGCTACGAGCAGTACTTC. Its protein is CASSPQEGYEQYF.

CDR3 sequence (DNA): TGTGCCAGCGTCGGGGGGGCCTGGAATGAGCAGTTCTTC. This encodes CASVGGAWNEQFF. The chain recombines TRBV25-1 with TRBJ2-1; 8 bases line up with TRBD2. Germline V lookup: CDR1 MGHDK, CDR2 SYGVNS. CDR3 length: 13 residues. The ends lost 8 bases at V and 7 bases at J; junction bases unmatched: 7.

The chain links TRBV29-1 to TRBJ2-5; 10 nucleotides match TRBD2. Germline V lookup: CDR1 SQVTM, CDR2 ANQGSEA. V was clipped by 7 bases and J by 5 bases; unmatched bases: 16. This CDR3 is built from 16 residues. CDR3 nucleotides: TGCAGCGATCATAGCGGGGGGCCCGGGGGGACTGAGACCCAGTACTTC. This sequence encodes CSDHSGGPGGTETQYF.

This clone occurred a few times. The chain combines TRBV4-1 with TRBJ2-7; 7 bases are a match to TRBD2. CDR1 is MGHRA and CDR2 is YSYEKL in the germline V gene. After removal of 2 bases from V and 2 bases from J, the junction contained 3 bases not matched to a gene. This CDR3 region has 14 residues. CDR3 loop: CASSQPGTTYEQYF. The CDR3 region has the DNA TGCGCCAGCAGCCAACCCGGGACTACCTACGAGCAGTACTTC.

V usage is TRBV27 and J usage is TRBJ2-5; 8 nucleotides agree with TRBD1. In germline, CDR1 is MNHEY, CDR2 SMNVEV (reference sequence). Losses at the gene ends were 5 bases for V and 5 bases for J; bases not matched to a gene: 13. This CDR3 is 16 amino acids long. This CDR3 is CASSPLGQGAWETQYF. In DNA, the CDR3 is TGTGCCAGCAGTCCCCTCGGGCAGGGGGCATGGGAGACCCAGTACTTC.

This clone was found a few times. This chain uses TRBV5-4 with TRBJ1-6; 7 bases agree with TRBD1. V was pared by 3 bases and J by 7 bases, with 10 bases of the junction left unmatched. Germline values: CDR1 SGHNT, CDR2 YYREEE (reference sequence). This CDR3 spans 16 amino acids. The CDR3 region has the DNA TGTGCCAGCAGCTCACGATTCGGGACAGCGAATTCACCCCTCCACTTT. Translating it yields CASSSRFGTANSPLHF.

The rearrangement links TRBV7-6 to TRBJ1-1; D gene uncertain. V lost 2 bases and J 1 base, leaving 5 bases between the germline ends. The CDR3 extends over 13 amino acids. Germline V lookup: CDR1 SGHVS, CDR2 FNYEAQ. CDR3: CASSLLENTEAFF. CDR3 sequence (DNA): TGTGCCAGCAGCTTACTAGAGAACACTGAAGCTTTCTTT. Looking up the rest from reference TRBV7-6 and TRBJ1-1 gives the full variable domain: GAGVSQSPRYKVTKRGQDVALRCDPISGHVSLYWYRQALGQGPEFLTYFNYEAQQDKSGLPNDRFSAERPEGSISTLTIQRTEQRDSAMYRCASSLLENTEAFFGQGTRLTVV.

V is TRBV27 and J is TRBJ2-1, with a weak D call TRBD1 (5 bases). Germline-derived CDR1 and CDR2 are MNHEY and SMNVEV (reference sequence). This CDR3 spans 14 amino acids. Trimming pared 7 bases from V and 6 bases from J, leaving 16 bases between. The CDR3 loop is CASTYTGPGNEQFF. The CDR3 DNA reads TGTGCCAGCACTTACACAGGTCCCGGCAATGAGCAGTTCTTC.

The chain uses TRBV7-9 and TRBJ2-6, with D possibly matching TRBD1 (6 bases). Germline CDR1 SEHNR, CDR2 FQNEAQ (reference sequence). The V end was cut by 2 bases, the J end by 0 bases, with 17 bases between. The CDR3 runs 19 residues. The CDR3 coding sequence is TGTGCCAGCAGCTTAAATCCGCCAGGGGTAAACTCTGGGGCCAACGTCCTGACTTTC. Its translation is CASSLNPPGVNSGANVLTF.

V usage is TRBV6-1 and J usage is TRBJ2-5; 9 bases match TRBD1. The CDR3 consists of 14 residues. The J segment lost 5 bases and the V segment lost 4 bases, leaving 5 bases of the junction unmatched. CDR1 is MNHNS and CDR2 is SASEGT in the germline V gene. The CDR3 nucleotides read TGTGCCAGCAGTGGGGAACAGGGGGCCGAGACCCAGTACTTC. It specifies CASSGEQGAETQYF.

The chain is built from TRBV27 and TRBJ1-2; D may be TRBD1 (5 bases). The V end was cut by 3 bases, the J end by 4 bases, with 9 bases between. The CDR3 has 13 residues. Germline V gives CDR1 MNHEY, CDR2 SMNVEV (reference sequence). CDR3 in DNA: TGTGCCAGCAGTTTGGGGGGGACCTATGGCTACACCTTC. This sequence encodes CASSLGGTYGYTF.

This clone was recorded only once. The CDR3 region is CASSSQGAFYNEQFF. The CDR3 nucleotides read TGTGCCAGCAGCTCGCAGGGGGCATTCTACAATGAGCAGTTCTTC. This chain joins TRBV5-6 and TRBJ2-1; TRBD1 aligns across 8 bases. V shed 3 bases and J 3 bases; nucleotides not matched to a gene: 5. Germline-derived CDR1 and CDR2 are SGHDT and YYEEEE. This CDR3 is built from 15 residues. The whole variable domain, filled in from reference TRBV5-6 and TRBJ2-1, reads DAGVTQSPTHLIKTRGQQVTLRCSPKSGHDTVSWYQQALGQGPQFIFQYYEEEERQRGNFPDRFSGHQFPNYSSELNVNALLLGDSALYLCASSSQGAFYNEQFFGPGTRLTVL.

The rearrangement uses TRBV5-1 and TRBJ1-4; 7 positions match TRBD1. This CDR3 is 15 amino acids long. CDR1 and CDR2 from the germline V gene are SGHRS and YFSETQ. Trimming took 1 base from V and 5 from J; bases not matched to a gene: 5. The CDR3 reads CASSLMAGGNEKLFF. DNA for the CDR3: TGCGCCAGCAGCTTGATGGCAGGGGGAAATGAAAAACTGTTTTTT.

This sequence joins TRBV19 and TRBJ1-3, with a possible D match to TRBD1 (5 bases). Germline V CDR1 and CDR2: LNHDA, SQIVND (reference sequence). The length of the CDR3 is 13 residues. V was trimmed by 5 bases and J by 9 bases, leaving 14 bases between them. The CDR3 region has the DNA TGTGCCAGTAGTCAGACAGCGCTCGGCACCATATATTTT. Protein product: CASSQTALGTIYF.

V gene TRBV5-8 combines with J gene TRBJ1-4; maybe TRBD1 (5 bases). CDR3 length: 15 residues. Germline V gene data show CDR1 as SGHTS and CDR2 as YDEGEE. Trimming left V 4 bases short and J 0 bases short, with 10 bases between. The DNA for the CDR3 is TGTGCCAGCAGCCCAGACAGTGCAACTAATGAAAAACTGTTTTTT. Its protein is CASSPDSATNEKLFF.

This chain uses TRBV23-1 with TRBJ2-7; D may be TRBD2 (6 bases). TRBV23-1 qualifies as an ORF whose function is uncertain. CDR3 length equals 21 residues. With 7 bases removed from V and 0 bases from J, the gap between germline ends came to 34 bases. This CDR3 is CASNPADKPGRPGVGSYEQYF. Written as DNA, the CDR3 is TGCGCCAGCAATCCCGCCGATAAACCGGGACGGCCGGGGGTTGGCTCCTACGAGCAGTACTTC.

This clone has only one observation. The chain employs TRBV5-7 and TRBJ2-3, with TRBD2 matching over 11 bases. TRBV5-7 is an ORF, with its function uncertain. Losses at the gene ends were 4 bases for V and 4 bases for J; bases not matched to a gene: 5. The CDR3 covers 15 residues. The CDR3 region is CASSVLAGGADTQYF. The DNA for the CDR3 is TGTGCCAGCAGCGTGCTAGCGGGGGGAGCAGATACGCAGTATTTT.

The CDR3 nucleotides are TGTGCCAGCAGCGCCCCGCTAGCGGGGGGGCCAGATACGCAGTATTTT. Its protein is CASSAPLAGGPDTQYF. The gene calls are TRBV9 and TRBJ2-3; 12 bases fit TRBD2. Germline-derived CDR1 and CDR2 are SGDLS and YYNGEE. V shed 3 bases, J shed 4 bases, and the junction held 6 bases outside the gene matches. This CDR3 spans 16 amino acids.

The chain has TRBV5-1 and TRBJ1-1; D is possibly TRBD1 (5 bases). The CDR3 length is 16 residues. Trimming removed 0 bases at V and 0 bases at J, with 12 bases between. In germline, CDR1 is SGHRS, CDR2 YFSETQ. The CDR3 spells CASSLEAGGMNTEAFF. CDR3 nucleotides: TGCGCCAGCAGCTTGGAAGCGGGGGGTATGAACACTGAAGCTTTCTTT.

The chain links TRBV9 to TRBJ1-1, with no clear D. CDR1 is SGDLS, CDR2 YYNGEE, per germline. CDR3 size: 10 residues. The V end was cut by 4 bases, the J end by 10 bases, with 8 bases between. In nucleotides, the CDR3 is TGTGCCAGCAGCCCCGCGCGAGCTTTCTTT. Its protein is CASSPARAFF.

J is TRBJ2-2 and V is TRBV5-1; 9 bases line up with TRBD1. J lost 1 base, V lost 4 bases, and 11 bases had no gene match. Germline assignment: CDR1 SGHRS and CDR2 YFSETQ. This CDR3 region has 18 residues. CDR3 sequence reads: CASSLQGATYLNTGELFF. CDR3 sequence (DNA): TGCGCCAGCAGCCTACAGGGGGCGACCTACCTGAACACCGGGGAGCTGTTTTTT.

The chain has TRBV11-2 and TRBJ2-7; no reliable D call. CDR1 is SGHAT and CDR2 is FQNNGV in the germline V gene. V was cut by 4 bases and J by 6 bases, with 13 bases left in between. The CDR3 sequence is 13 residues long. The CDR3, as DNA: TGTGCCAGCAGCTCCATCGGTGGTAGCGAGCAGTACTTC. Its protein is CASSSIGGSEQYF.

The chain combines TRBV7-6 with TRBJ2-2, with 11 bases lining up with TRBD1. Germline V gives CDR1 SGHVS, CDR2 FNYEAQ. The ends lost 10 bases at V and 4 bases at J; junction bases unmatched: 8. The CDR3 runs 15 residues. CDR3 region: CAISRDRGGTGELFF. CDR3 nucleotide sequence: TGTGCCATATCTAGGGACAGGGGGGGCACCGGGGAGCTGTTTTTT.

V gene TRBV20-1 combines with J gene TRBJ2-3; tentatively, D is TRBD2 (5 bases). The CDR3 is 11 residues long. V was shortened by 5 bases and J by 10 bases, with 13 bases between the two germline ends. CDR1 DFQATT and CDR2 SNEGSKA come from the germline V gene (reference sequence). CDR3 in amino acids: CSALIGESQYF. In DNA, the CDR3 is TGCAGTGCTCTCATCGGGGAGTCGCAGTATTTT.

V gene TRBV9 combines with J gene TRBJ1-2; the D gene is possibly TRBD1 (6 bases). Germline lookup yields CDR1 SGDLS and CDR2 YYNGEE. The CDR3 extends over 16 amino acids. V was trimmed by 3 bases and J by 1 base, leaving 16 bases between them. Here the CDR3 reads CASSANRQDLNYGYTF. The CDR3 coding sequence is TGTGCCAGCAGCGCTAACAGACAGGACCTTAACTATGGCTACACCTTC.

The gene calls are TRBV19 and TRBJ1-4, with a tentative D call TRBD1 (6 bases). Germline loops: CDR1 LNHDA, CDR2 SQIVND (reference sequence). This CDR3 has 14 residues. V was trimmed by 9 bases and J by 5 bases, leaving 16 bases between them. CDR3 sequence: CASTRDTRNEKLFF. In nucleotides, the CDR3 is TGTGCCAGCACCAGGGACACTAGAAATGAAAAACTGTTTTTT. Filled out from reference TRBV19 and TRBJ1-4, the complete variable domain reads DGGITQSPKYLFRKEGQNVTLSCEQNLNHDAMYWYRQDPGQGLRLIYYSQIVNDFQKGDIAEGYSVSREKKESFPLTVTSAQKNPTAFYLCASTRDTRNEKLFFGSGTQLSVL.

This clone was seen a handful of times. This chain joins TRBV10-1 and TRBJ1-2; D gene uncertain. V dropped 6 bases and J dropped 0 bases, with 11 bases sitting between them. Germline V gene data show CDR1 as WNHNN and CDR2 as SYGVQD (reference sequence). This CDR3 comprises 14 residues. This CDR3 is CASSLQNTNYGYTF. DNA of the CDR3: TGCGCCAGCAGCCTCCAGAATACTAACTATGGCTACACCTTC.